The clone carrying this T cell receptor beta chain was detected a few times. How the authors handled the data: The authors estimated nucleated cell counts from reference gene primer amplification. Repertoires were generated with immunoSEQ multiplex PCR, while TCRdb's copy carries only in-frame clones and drops some. That table gives V, J and clone size, and the DNA gave D and trimming. The top ten hold around 1.5% of the sample, which has fewer than 150,000 clones, more than 65% seen once. V trimming: 6 bases; J trimming: 6 bases; junction bases outside the gene matches: 16. The CDR3 runs to 17 residues. Germline CDR1 MGHRA, CDR2 YSYEKL. This sample was taken from a study of blood T cell repertoires in COVID-19. Across the study: COVID-19 samples from acute and convalescent phases originated in the United States, Italy and Spain. T cells, B-cell-depleted T cells, or PBMCs provided the cDNA or gDNA that served as material.

This rearrangement joins TRBV4-1 to TRBJ1-3; 8 nucleotides line up with TRBD1. The sequence was collected from a man aged 50 to 59 with acute or convalescent COVID-19. Sequenced input: peripheral blood. CDR3 residues: CASRRALWDRRKNTIYF. CDR3 sequence (DNA): TGCGCCAGCAGGCGCGCCCTGTGGGACAGGCGAAAAAACACCATATATTTT.